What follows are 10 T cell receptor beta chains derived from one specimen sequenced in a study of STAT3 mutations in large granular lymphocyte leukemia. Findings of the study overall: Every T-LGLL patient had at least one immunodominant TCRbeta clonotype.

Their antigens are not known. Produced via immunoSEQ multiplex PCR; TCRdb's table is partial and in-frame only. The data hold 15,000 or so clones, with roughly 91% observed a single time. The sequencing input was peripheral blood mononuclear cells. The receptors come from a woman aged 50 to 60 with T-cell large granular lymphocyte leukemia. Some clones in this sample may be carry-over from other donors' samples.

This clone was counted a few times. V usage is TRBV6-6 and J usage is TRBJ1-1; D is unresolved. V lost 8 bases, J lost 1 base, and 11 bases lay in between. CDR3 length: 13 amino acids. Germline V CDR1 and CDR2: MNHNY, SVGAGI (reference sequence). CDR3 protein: CASPEGPNTEAFF. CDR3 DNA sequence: TGTGCCAGCCCCGAGGGCCCGAACACTGAAGCTTTCTTT.

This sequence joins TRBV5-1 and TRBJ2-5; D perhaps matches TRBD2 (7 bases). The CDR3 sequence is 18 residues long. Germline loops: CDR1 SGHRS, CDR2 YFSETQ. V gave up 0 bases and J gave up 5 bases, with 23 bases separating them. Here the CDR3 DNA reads TGCGCCAGCAGCTTGGCCGTTTCCGGGGGCGGGAGAGTGGAGACCCAGTACTTC. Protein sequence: CASSLAVSGGGRVETQYF.

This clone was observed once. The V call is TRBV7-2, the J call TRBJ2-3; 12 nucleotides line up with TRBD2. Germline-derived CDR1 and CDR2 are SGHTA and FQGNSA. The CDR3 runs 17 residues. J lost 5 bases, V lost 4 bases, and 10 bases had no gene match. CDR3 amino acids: CASSSPGLAGSRDTQYF. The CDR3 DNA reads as TGTGCCAGCAGCTCTCCCGGACTAGCGGGATCCAGAGATACGCAGTATTTT.

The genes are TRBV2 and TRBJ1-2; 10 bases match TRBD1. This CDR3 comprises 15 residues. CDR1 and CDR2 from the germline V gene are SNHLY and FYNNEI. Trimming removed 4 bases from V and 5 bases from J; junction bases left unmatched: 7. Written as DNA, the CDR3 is TGTGCCAGCAGTGCGCCGGGACAGGGGACTTATGGCTACACCTTC. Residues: CASSAPGQGTYGYTF.

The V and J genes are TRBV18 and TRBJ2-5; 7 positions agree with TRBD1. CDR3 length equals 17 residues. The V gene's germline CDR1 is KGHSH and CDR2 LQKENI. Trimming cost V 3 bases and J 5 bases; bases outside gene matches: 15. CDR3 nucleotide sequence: TGTGCCAGCTCACCGGGAACTAAGGGGAAGGACAGGGAGACCCAGTACTTC. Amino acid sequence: CASSPGTKGKDRETQYF. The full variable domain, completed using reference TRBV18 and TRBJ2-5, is NAGVMQNPRHLVRRRGQEARLRCSPMKGHSHVYWYRQLPEEGLKFMVYLQKENIIDESGMPKERFSAEFPKEGPSILRIQQVVRGDSAAYFCASSPGTKGKDRETQYFGPGTRLLVL.

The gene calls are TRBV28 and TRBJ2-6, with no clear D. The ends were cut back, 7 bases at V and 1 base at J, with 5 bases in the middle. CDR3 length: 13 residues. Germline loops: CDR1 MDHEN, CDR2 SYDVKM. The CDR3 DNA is TGTGCCAGCAAATCTTCTGGGGCCAACGTCCTGACTTTC. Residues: CASKSSGANVLTF.

In DNA, the CDR3 is TGCGCCAGCAGCTTAGGGGGTTCCTACAATGAGCAGTTCTTC. Translation: CASSLGGSYNEQFF. V and J are TRBV5-1 and TRBJ2-1; a possible D gene is TRBD1 (6 bases). The CDR3 covers 14 residues. V was cut by 2 bases and J by 1 base, with 7 bases left in between. Germline assignment: CDR1 SGHRS and CDR2 YFSETQ.

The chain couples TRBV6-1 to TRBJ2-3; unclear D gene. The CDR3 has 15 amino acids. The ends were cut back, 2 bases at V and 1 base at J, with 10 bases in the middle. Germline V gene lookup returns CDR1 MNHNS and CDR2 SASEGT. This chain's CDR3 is CASSEFPRGTDTQYF. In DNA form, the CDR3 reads TGTGCCAGCAGTGAATTCCCTAGGGGCACAGATACGCAGTATTTT.

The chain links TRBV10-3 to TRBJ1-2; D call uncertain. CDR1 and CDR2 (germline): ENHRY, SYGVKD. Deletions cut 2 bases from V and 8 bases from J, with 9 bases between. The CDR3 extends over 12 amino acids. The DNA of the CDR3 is TGTGCCATCAGTGAGCAGCAAGGGGGCTACACCTTC. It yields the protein CAISEQQGGYTF.

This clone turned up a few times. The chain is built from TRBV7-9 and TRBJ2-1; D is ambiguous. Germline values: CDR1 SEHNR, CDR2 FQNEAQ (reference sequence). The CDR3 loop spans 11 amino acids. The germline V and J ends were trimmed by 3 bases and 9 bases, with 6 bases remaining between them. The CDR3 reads CASSFAGEQFF. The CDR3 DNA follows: TGTGCCAGCAGCTTCGCCGGTGAGCAGTTCTTC.